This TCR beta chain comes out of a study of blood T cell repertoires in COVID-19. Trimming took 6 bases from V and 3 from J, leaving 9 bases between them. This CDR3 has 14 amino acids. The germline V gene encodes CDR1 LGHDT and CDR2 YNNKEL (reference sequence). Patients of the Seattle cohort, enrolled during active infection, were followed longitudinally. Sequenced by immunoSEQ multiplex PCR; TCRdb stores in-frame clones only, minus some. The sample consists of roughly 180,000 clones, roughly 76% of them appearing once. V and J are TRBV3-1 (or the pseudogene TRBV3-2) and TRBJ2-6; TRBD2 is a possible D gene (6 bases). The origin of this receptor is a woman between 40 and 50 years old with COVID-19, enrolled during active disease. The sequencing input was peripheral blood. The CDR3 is CASRWGVGANVLTF. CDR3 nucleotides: TGTGCCAGCAGGTGGGGGGTTGGGGCCAACGTCCTGACTTTC.